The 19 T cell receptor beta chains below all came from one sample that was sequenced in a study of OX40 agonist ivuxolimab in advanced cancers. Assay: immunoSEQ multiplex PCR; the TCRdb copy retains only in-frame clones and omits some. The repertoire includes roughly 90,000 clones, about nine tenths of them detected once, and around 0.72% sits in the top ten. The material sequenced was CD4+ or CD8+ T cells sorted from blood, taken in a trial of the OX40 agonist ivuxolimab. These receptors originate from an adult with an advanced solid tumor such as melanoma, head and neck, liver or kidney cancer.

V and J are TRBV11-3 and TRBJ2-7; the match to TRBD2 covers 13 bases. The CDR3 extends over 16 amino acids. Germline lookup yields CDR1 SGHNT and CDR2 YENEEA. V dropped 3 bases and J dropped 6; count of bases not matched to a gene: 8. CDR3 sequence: CASSFTSGRASGEQYF. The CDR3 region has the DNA TGTGCCAGCAGCTTCACTAGCGGGAGGGCCTCTGGCGAGCAGTACTTC.

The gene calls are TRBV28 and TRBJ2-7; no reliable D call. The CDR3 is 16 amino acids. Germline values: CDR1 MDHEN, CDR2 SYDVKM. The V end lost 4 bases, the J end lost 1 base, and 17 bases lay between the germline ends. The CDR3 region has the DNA TGTGCCAGCAGTTCCTCCGCTACAAGTTTGTCCTACGAGCAGTACTTC. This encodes CASSSSATSLSYEQYF.

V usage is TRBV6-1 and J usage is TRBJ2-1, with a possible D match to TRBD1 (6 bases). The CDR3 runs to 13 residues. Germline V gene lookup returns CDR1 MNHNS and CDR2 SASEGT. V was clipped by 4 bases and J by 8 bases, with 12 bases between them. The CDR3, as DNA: TGTGCCAGCAGTGGGCAGGGGTTCTATGAGCAGTTCTTC. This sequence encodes CASSGQGFYEQFF.

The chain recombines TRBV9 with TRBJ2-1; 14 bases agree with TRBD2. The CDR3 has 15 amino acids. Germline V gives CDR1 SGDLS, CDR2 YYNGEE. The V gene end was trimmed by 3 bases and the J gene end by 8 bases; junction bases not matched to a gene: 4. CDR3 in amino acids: CASSEGLAGVYEQFF. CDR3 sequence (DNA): TGTGCCAGCAGCGAGGGACTAGCGGGAGTCTATGAGCAGTTCTTC.

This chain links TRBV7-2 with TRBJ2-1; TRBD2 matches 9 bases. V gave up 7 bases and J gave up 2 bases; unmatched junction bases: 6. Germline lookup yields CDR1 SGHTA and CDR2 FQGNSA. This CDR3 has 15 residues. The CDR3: CASTTGTSTYNEQFF. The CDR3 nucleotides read TGTGCCAGCACCACCGGGACTAGCACCTACAATGAGCAGTTCTTC.

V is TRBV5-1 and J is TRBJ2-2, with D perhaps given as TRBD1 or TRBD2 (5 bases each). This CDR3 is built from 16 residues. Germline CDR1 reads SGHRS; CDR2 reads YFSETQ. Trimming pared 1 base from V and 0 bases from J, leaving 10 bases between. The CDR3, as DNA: TGCGCCAGCAGCTTGACTAGGGGTTCGAACACCGGGGAGCTGTTTTTT. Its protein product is CASSLTRGSNTGELFF. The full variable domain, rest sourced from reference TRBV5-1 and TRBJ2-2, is KAGVTQTPRYLIKTRGQQVTLSCSPISGHRSVSWYQQTPGQGLQFLFEYFSETQRNKGNFPGRFSGRQFSNSRSEMNVSTLELGDSALYLCASSLTRGSNTGELFFGEGSRLTVL.

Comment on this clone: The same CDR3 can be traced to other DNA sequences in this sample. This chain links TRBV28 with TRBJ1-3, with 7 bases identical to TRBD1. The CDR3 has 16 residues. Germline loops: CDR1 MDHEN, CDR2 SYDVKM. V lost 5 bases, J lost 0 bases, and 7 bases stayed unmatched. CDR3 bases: TGTGCCAGCAGTCCCCCGGGACAGCACTCTGGAAACACCATATATTTT. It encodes CASSPPGQHSGNTIYF.

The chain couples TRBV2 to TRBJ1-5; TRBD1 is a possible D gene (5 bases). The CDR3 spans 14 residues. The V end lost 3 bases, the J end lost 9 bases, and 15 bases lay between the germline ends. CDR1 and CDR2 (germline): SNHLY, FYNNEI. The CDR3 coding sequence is TGTGCCAGCAGTGACCAGGGATTGGGCTGGCCCCAGCATTTT. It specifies CASSDQGLGWPQHF.

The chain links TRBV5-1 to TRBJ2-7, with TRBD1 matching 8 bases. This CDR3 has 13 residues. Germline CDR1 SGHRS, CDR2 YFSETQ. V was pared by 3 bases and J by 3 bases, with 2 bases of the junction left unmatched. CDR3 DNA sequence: TGCGCCAGCAGCTCAACAGGGGGCTACGAGCAGTACTTC. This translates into CASSSTGGYEQYF.

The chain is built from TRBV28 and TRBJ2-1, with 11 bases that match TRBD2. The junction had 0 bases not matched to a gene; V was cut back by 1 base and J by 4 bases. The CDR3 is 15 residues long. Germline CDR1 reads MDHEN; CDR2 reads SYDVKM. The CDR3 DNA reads TGTGCCAGCAGTTTATCTAGCGGGGGGTACAATGAGCAGTTCTTC. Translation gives CASSLSSGGYNEQFF.

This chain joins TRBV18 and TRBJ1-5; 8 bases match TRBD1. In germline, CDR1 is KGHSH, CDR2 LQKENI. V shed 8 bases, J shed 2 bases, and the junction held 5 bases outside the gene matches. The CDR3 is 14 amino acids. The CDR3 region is CASAKQGGNQPQHF. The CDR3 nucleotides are TGTGCCAGCGCAAAACAGGGGGGCAATCAGCCCCAGCATTTT.

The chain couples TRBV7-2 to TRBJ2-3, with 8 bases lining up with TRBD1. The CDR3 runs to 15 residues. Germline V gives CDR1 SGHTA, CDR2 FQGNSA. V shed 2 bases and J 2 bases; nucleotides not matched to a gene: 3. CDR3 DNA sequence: TGTGCCAGCAGCTTAACAGGGGGATACACAGATACGCAGTATTTT. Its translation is CASSLTGGYTDTQYF.

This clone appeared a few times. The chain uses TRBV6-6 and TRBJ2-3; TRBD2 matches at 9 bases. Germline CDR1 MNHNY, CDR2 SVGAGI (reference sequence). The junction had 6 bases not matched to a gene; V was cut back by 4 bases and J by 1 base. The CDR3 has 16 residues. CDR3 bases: TGTGCCAGCAGTTCCCCTAGCGGGATAGGCACAGATACGCAGTATTTT. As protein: CASSSPSGIGTDTQYF.

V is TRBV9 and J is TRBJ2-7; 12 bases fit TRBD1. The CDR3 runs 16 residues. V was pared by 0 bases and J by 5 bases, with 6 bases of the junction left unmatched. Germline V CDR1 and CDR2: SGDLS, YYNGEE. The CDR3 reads CASSVGGTGGINEQYF. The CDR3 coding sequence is TGTGCCAGCAGCGTAGGTGGGACAGGGGGCATCAACGAGCAGTACTTC.

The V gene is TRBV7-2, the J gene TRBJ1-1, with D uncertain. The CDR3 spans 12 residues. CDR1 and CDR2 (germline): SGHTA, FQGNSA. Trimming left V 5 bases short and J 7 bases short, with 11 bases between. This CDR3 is CASSLRDIEAFF. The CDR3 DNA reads TGTGCCAGCAGCCTAAGGGATATTGAAGCTTTCTTT.

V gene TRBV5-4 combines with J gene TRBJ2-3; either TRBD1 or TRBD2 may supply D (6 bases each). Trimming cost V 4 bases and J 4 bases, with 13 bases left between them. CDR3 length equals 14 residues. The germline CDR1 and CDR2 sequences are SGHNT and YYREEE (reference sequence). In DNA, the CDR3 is TGTGCCAGCAGCGGGCGGGGACAATCAGATACGCAGTATTTT. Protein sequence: CASSGRGQSDTQYF.

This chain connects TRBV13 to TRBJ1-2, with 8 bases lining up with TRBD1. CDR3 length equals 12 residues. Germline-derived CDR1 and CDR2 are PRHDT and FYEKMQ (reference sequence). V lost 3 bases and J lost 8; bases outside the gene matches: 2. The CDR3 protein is CASSLDRVGYTF. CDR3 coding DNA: TGTGCCAGCAGCTTGGACAGGGTCGGCTACACCTTC.

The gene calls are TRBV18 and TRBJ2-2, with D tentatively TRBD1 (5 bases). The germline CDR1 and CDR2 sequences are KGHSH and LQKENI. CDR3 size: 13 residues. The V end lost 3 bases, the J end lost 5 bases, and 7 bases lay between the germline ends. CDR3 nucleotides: TGTGCCAGCTCACCCCAGGGAACCGGGGAGCTGTTTTTT. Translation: CASSPQGTGELFF.

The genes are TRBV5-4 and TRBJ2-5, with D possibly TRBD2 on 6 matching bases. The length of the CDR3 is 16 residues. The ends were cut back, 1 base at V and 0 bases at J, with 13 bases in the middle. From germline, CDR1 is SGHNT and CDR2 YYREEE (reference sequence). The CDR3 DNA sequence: TGTGCCAGCAGCTTGTCGGGCGGGACCGACCAAGAGACCCAGTACTTC. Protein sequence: CASSLSGGTDQETQYF.